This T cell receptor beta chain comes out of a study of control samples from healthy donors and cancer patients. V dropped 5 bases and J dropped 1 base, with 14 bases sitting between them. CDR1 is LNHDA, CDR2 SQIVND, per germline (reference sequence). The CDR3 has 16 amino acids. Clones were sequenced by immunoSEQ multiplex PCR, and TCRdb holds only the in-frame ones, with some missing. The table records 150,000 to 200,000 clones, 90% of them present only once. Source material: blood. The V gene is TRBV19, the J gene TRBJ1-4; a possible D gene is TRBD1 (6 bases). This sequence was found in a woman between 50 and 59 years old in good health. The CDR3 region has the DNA TGTGCCAGTAGTGATCCCTGGACAGTAACTAATGAAAAACTGTTTTTT. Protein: CASSDPWTVTNEKLFF.